The clone carrying this T cell receptor (beta chain) appeared a few times. What it binds is unknown. Sequencing used immunoSEQ multiplex PCR; TCRdb keeps in-frame clones, though not all of them. The table includes several thousand clones, roughly half detected once. This record belongs to a study of siplizumab effects on memory and regulatory T cells. The mixed lymphocyte reaction cells underwent coculture at 37°C for around six days. Germline lookup yields CDR1 WSHSY and CDR2 SAAADI. The CDR3 spans 15 residues. J lost 5 bases, V lost 3 bases, and 7 bases had no gene match. The TCR originated in a human donor in good health; the cells came from an allogeneic mixed lymphocyte reaction. Some clones in this sample may be carry-over from other donors' samples. Sequencing was carried out using CFSE-low (dividing) CD8+ T cells sorted from an allogeneic mixed lymphocyte reaction. The genes are TRBV10-2 and TRBJ2-7; 10 nucleotides agree with TRBD2. As DNA, the CDR3 is TGCGCCAGCAGTGACGTCACTAGCGGGAACCACGAGCAGTACTTC. Protein sequence: CASSDVTSGNHEQYF.